This TCR beta chain was found in a study of T cells in Graves' hyperthyroidism and ophthalmopathy (dated by TCRdb to about 2019). Describing the broader study: Peripheral blood was collected at initial diagnosis, before any treatment. The study also compared thyroid tissue and blood T-cell repertoires from roughly 6 Graves' hyperthyroidism patients. Prospective prediction of ophthalmopathy was tested in an independent validation cohort of 18 to 20 hyperthyroidism patients and 15 to 17 patients who later progressed to ophthalmopathy. TCR V-J signatures able to tell the groups apart were searched for in a discovery cohort of 100 patients, of whom more than 40 had Graves' ophthalmopathy and roughly 57 had stable Graves' hyperthyroidism. TCR Vbeta CDR3 sequencing of 130 to 150 peripheral blood samples (43 ophthalmopathy, 75 to 85 hyperthyroidism and some 17 progressor patients) is reported in the paper. The approximately 90 discovery patients were divided at random into training and test sets in a 7:3 ratio. Once sampling was done, hyperthyroidism patients were given methimazole at a starting dose of 30 mg daily, whereas ophthalmopathy patients were given high-dose intravenous methylprednisolone. Overall study results and their limits: In validation, progression to ophthalmopathy was predicted by the model with 55% to 71% sensitivity and about 72% specificity, a median of approximately 6.5 months before onset. Blood samples also contained most of the expanded thyroid clonotypes (frequency above 0.001), which suggests that blood repertoires may reflect thyroid immune responses. No statistical method was used to set the sample size in advance, and investigators knew the group allocation. Ophthalmopathy was separated from stable hyperthyroidism by a 13 V-J signature model, with just over 85% sensitivity and roughly 81% specificity obtained in cross-validation and 80%/75% obtained in testing.

Graves' hyperthyroidism was defined as stable when no progression to ophthalmopathy occurred over 18 months of follow-up. Hyperthyroidism patients were newly diagnosed, with disease duration under 2 months, and aged 18 to 65 years. Exclusion was applied to patients with uncontrolled infections, other autoimmune diseases, pregnancy or lactation. Diagnoses were based on clinical symptoms, serum thyroxine and TRAb, thyroid ultrasound and orbital computed tomography. PBMCs were separated from about 10 ml of fresh peripheral blood using Ficoll-Paque density gradient centrifugation. Total RNA was extracted with Trizol reagent, and quality was checked on an Agilent 2100 Bioanalyzer. This clonotype has ten or more counts. Its binding antigen is unknown. No much larger clone is present one base from it, and per-base qualities are unavailable. V is shortened by 8 bases, J by 0 bases, and the region joining them spans 8 bases. Via the germline V gene, CDR1 is MDHEN and CDR2 SYDVKM. The CDR3 covers 12 residues, taking in both the cysteine and the phenylalanine. The kept DNA is CDR3 alone, 36 bases in frame from the first base.

Amplification of TCR beta CDR3 regions was carried out from RNA transcripts. A first-round RT-PCR of the TCR CDR3 used the HTBI primer set with the Qiagen OneStep RT-PCR kit. The libraries were constructed in a second round of multiplex PCR and then size-selected and purified. Libraries were sequenced paired-end with 100 bp reads on an Illumina HiSeq2000. The study's processing was this. SOAPnuke was used to process the raw data, removing reads that contained adapters or uncalled bases, had a mean Phred below 15, or lacked an exact match to the constant primer or identifier. COPE v1.2.5 was used to merge the high-quality paired reads, and each unique nucleotide sequence was defined as a clonotype. MiTCR v1.1 was used to align clonotypes to the IMGT TRBV, TRBD and TRBJ reference segments. Analysis was restricted to V-J combinations with a frequency above 0.0001, which covered roughly 99% of repertoires. A TCS score was defined as the ratio between F50 (clonal expansion) and ExV (chaos), using BLOSUM62-based TCRdist between CDR3 peptides within each V-J. Welch's t-statistics and random forest reduced some 510 V-J features to 10 to 15, which were used in a naive Bayes classifier (R e1071). TCRdb applied fastp at Q25 and MiXCR to the public reads, then kept only in-frame beta chains. Records with the same CDR3 protein are collapsed into one entry carrying the most frequent genes and DNA. Clone size and V and J calls follow TCRdb, not the original study. Across this sample there are more than 550,000 distinct CDR3 sequences, with 15% to 20% seen only once. The ten most abundant clones make up about a sixth of the sample.

The sequenced material came from blood. The V gene is TRBV28 and the J gene is TRBJ2-7, with no reliable assignment of the D segment. The TCR sequence derives from a man aged 45-65 years with Graves' hyperthyroidism. The CDR3 corresponds to CASSQISYEQYF. The DNA sequence is TGTGCCAGCTCTCAGATCTCCTACGAGCAGTACTTC.